These T cell receptor beta chains were read from a single sample in a study of neurological immune-mediated disorders. TCRdb analysed the 5' RACE reads with MiXCR anew, one entry per CDR3 protein. Counted here are approximately 39,000 distinct CDR3 sequences, 6.5% to 7.5% occurring once; the ten biggest clones make up 5.5% to 6.5%. The material sequenced was CD4+ T cells from blood. These TCRs come from a man over 45 in good health. Both conserved end residues are part of each CDR3. D genes are given only for firm matches. The size field is filled for only some rows; it gives once, few, many or a size class.

J,V,size,D,CDR3,DNA
TRBJ1-3,TRBV20-1,many,-,CSAKMGGSGNTIYF,TGCAGTGCCAAAATGGGGGGATCTGGAAACACCATATATTTT
TRBJ2-3,TRBV29-1,many,-,CSVAGQNTDTQYF,TGCAGCGTTGCGGGACAAAACACAGATACGCAGTATTTT
TRBJ2-1,TRBV6-1,many,TRBD2,CASSVQVLAAKQFF,TGTGCCAGCAGTGTACAGGTACTAGCGGCCAAGCAGTTCTTC
TRBJ2-7,TRBV7-9,many,TRBD1,CASSQPTGFEQYF,TGTGCCAGCAGCCAACCGACAGGGTTCGAGCAGTACTTC
TRBJ2-1,TRBV29-1,few,-,CSVEDTAGNEQFF,TGCAGCGTTGAAGATACGGCAGGTAATGAGCAGTTCTTC
TRBJ2-1,TRBV20-1,many,-,CSARPVAGQAPTEQFF,TGCAGTGCTAGGCCTGTAGCGGGACAGGCCCCCACTGAGCAGTTCTTC
TRBJ2-2,TRBV12-3/TRBV12-4,many,TRBD1,CASSLAGGRTGELFF,TGTGCCAGCAGTTTGGCAGGGGGCAGAACCGGGGAGCTGTTTTTT
TRBJ2-7,TRBV5-5,many,TRBD2,CASSHPRRTRNYEQYF,TGTGCCAGCAGCCACCCCCGGAGGACTAGGAACTACGAGCAGTACTTC
TRBJ2-5,TRBV19,many,TRBD1,CASRGQRQETQYF,TGTGCCAGCCGGGGACAGAGGCAAGAGACCCAGTACTTC
TRBJ2-3,TRBV4-2,many,-,CASSQVERGTQYF,TGTGCCAGCAGCCAAGTTGAGAGGGGTACGCAGTATTTT
TRBJ2-3,TRBV7-9,many,-,CASSPTSATDTQYF,TGTGCCAGCAGCCCAACCTCGGCCACAGATACGCAGTATTTT
TRBJ1-1,TRBV27,many,TRBD1,CASRPRQGGANTEAFF,TGTGCCAGCAGACCCCGACAGGGGGGAGCGAACACTGAAGCTTTCTTT
TRBJ2-3,TRBV5-1,many,TRBD2,CASSYGLAASTDTQYF,TGCGCCAGCAGCTACGGACTAGCGGCTAGCACAGATACGCAGTATTTT
TRBJ2-3,TRBV28,many,-,CASSLPRVAQYF,TGTGCCAGCAGCCTTCCCAGGGTGGCGCAGTATTTT
TRBJ2-1,TRBV5-4,-,-,CASARDRYNEQFF,TGTGCCAGCGCCCGGGACCGCTACAATGAGCAGTTCTTC
TRBJ2-3,TRBV4-3,many,-,CASSQGPEDTQYF,TGCGCCAGCAGCCAAGGTCCAGAGGATACGCAGTATTTT
TRBJ1-1,TRBV5-5,many,-,CASSSYMSEAFF,TGTGCCAGCAGCTCATACATGAGTGAAGCTTTCTTT
TRBJ2-3,TRBV20-1,many,TRBD2,CSALAGGRTDTQYF,TGCAGTGCTTTAGCGGGAGGGCGCACAGATACGCAGTATTTT
TRBJ2-2,TRBV6-2/TRBV6-3,many,-,CASSYGPARITGELFF,TGTGCCAGCAGTTATGGCCCAGCACGTATCACCGGGGAGCTGTTTTTT
TRBJ2-1,TRBV20-1,many,TRBD2,CSARIPGLAGMGVYNEQFF,TGCAGTGCTAGAATCCCGGGACTAGCGGGAATGGGGGTTTACAATGAGCAGTTCTTC
TRBJ2-6,TRBV14,many,TRBD1,CASRTGTGASTLSGANVLTF,TGTGCCAGCAGAACCGGGACAGGGGCTTCCACACTCTCTGGGGCCAACGTCCTGACTTTC
TRBJ2-1,TRBV6-6,many,TRBD2,CASRLLGNSGSSYNEQFF,TGTGCCAGCAGACTCCTCGGTAATAGCGGGAGCTCCTACAATGAGCAGTTCTTC
TRBJ2-3,TRBV20-1,-,-,CNARTFTDTQYF,TGCAATGCTAGGACTTTTACAGATACGCAGTATTTT
TRBJ2-1,TRBV6-1,many,TRBD2,CASIGAGGYNEQFF,TGTGCCAGCATTGGAGCGGGAGGGTACAATGAGCAGTTCTTC
TRBJ2-5,TRBV6-2/TRBV6-3,many,-,CASSSPQADQETQYF,TGTGCCAGCAGTTCCCCCCAAGCGGACCAAGAGACCCAGTACTTC
TRBJ1-3,TRBV20-1,many,-,CSAYTRRGIGNTIYF,TGCAGTGCGTATACCCGACGGGGGATCGGAAACACCATATATTTT
TRBJ1-1,TRBV10-3,many,-,CAISEKGTEAFF,TGTGCCATCAGTGAGAAAGGTACTGAAGCTTTCTTT
TRBJ1-5,TRBV11-2,many,-,CASSLLRGQPQHF,TGTGCCAGCAGCTTACTTCGGGGGCAGCCCCAGCATTTT
TRBJ1-5,TRBV6-6,many,-,CASSYRYGNQPQHF,TGTGCCAGCAGTTACCGATATGGCAATCAGCCCCAGCATTTT
TRBJ2-3,TRBV5-5,-,-,CASRPGRSTDTQYF,TGTGCCAGCAGACCGGGCCGAAGCACAGATACGCAGTATTTT
TRBJ2-4,TRBV12-3/TRBV12-4,many,TRBD2,CASSLGLAGAKNIQYF,TGTGCCAGCAGTCTAGGACTAGCGGGAGCCAAAAACATTCAGTACTTC
TRBJ2-7,TRBV20-1,many,TRBD2,CSATLAGANEQYF,TGCAGTGCTACCCTAGCGGGAGCCAACGAGCAGTACTTC
TRBJ2-7,TRBV20-1,-,TRBD2,CSARVAGGPGGEQYF,TGCAGTGCTAGGGTAGCGGGAGGTCCGGGAGGGGAGCAGTACTTC
TRBJ2-3,TRBV20-1,many,-,CSASDGTDTQYF,TGCAGTGCTAGTGACGGCACAGATACGCAGTATTTT
TRBJ2-2,TRBV12-3/TRBV12-4,many,TRBD2,CASSSTSSYTGELFF,TGTGCCAGCAGTTCGACTAGCTCATACACCGGGGAGCTGTTTTTT
TRBJ2-1,TRBV19,few,TRBD2,CASKDELADLNEQFF,TGTGCCAGTAAGGATGAGCTAGCGGATTTAAATGAGCAGTTCTTC
TRBJ2-3,TRBV15,many,-,CATSIRDITDTQYF,TGTGCCACCAGCATCCGGGACATCACAGATACGCAGTATTTT
TRBJ2-3,TRBV5-1,many,TRBD1,CASSLTGNREGGQYF,TGCGCCAGCAGCCTGACAGGGAATCGTGAAGGAGGGCAGTATTTT
TRBJ2-1,TRBV10-3,many,TRBD2,CAIGKGRRGTSGYNEQFF,TGTGCCATCGGGAAAGGTCGTCGCGGGACTAGCGGGTACAATGAGCAGTTCTTC
TRBJ2-5,TRBV27,many,TRBD2,CASRLLAGAAETQYF,TGTGCCAGCAGATTACTAGCGGGAGCAGCCGAGACCCAGTACTTC